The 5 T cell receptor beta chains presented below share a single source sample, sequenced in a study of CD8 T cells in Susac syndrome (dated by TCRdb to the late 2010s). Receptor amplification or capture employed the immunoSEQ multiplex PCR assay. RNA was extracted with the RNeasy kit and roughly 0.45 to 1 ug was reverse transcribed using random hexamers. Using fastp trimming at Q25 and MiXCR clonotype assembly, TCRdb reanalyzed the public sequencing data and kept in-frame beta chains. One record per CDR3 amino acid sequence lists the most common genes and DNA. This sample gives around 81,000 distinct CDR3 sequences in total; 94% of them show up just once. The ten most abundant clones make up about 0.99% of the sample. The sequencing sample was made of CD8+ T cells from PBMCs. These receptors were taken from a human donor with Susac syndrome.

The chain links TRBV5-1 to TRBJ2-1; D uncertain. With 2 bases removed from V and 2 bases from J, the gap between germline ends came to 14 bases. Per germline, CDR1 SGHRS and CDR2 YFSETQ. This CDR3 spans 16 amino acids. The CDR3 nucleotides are TGCGCCAGCAGCTTACAAACACTACGTGCCTACAATGAGCAGTTCTTC. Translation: CASSLQTLRAYNEQFF.

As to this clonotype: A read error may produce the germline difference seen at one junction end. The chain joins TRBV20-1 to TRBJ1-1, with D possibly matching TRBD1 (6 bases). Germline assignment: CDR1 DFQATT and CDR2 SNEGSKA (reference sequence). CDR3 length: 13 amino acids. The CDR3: CSARDEGVTEAFF. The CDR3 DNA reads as TGCAGTGCCAGAGATGAGGGGGTCACTGAAGCTTTCTTT.

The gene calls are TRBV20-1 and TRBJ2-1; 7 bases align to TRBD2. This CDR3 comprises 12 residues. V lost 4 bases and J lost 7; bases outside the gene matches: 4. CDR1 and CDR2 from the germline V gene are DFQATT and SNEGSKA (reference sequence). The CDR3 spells CSATGLTNEQFF. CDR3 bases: TGCAGTGCTACGGGACTAACAAATGAGCAGTTCTTC.

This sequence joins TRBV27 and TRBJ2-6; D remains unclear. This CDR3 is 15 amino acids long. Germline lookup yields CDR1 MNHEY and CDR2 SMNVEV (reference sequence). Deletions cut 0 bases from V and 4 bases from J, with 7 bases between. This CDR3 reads CASSLSASGANVLTF. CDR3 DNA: TGTGCCAGCAGTTTATCTGCTTCGGGGGCCAACGTCCTGACTTTC.

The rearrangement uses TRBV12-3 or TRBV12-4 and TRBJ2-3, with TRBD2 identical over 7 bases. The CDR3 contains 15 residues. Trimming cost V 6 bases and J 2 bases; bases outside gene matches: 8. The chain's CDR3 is CASSRGDYPTDTQYF. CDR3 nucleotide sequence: TGTGCCAGCAGCCGTGGGGACTACCCCACAGATACGCAGTATTTT.